What follows are 5 T cell receptor beta chains derived from one specimen sequenced in a study of T cells in Graves' hyperthyroidism and ophthalmopathy. Researchers amplified the TCR beta CDR3 regions from RNA transcripts. An initial round of RT-PCR targeting the TCR CDR3 relied on the HTBI primer set. A single record per CDR3 protein comes from TCRdb applying MiXCR to the multiplex PCR reads. The profile covers approximately 400,000 distinct CDR3 sequences, with approximately 25% appearing a single time and around 67% taken by the ten largest. The sequencing sample was made of blood. Receptors originate from a man aged 45-65 years with Graves' hyperthyroidism.

This chain joins TRBV2 and TRBJ2-1; D uncertain. The germline V and J ends were trimmed by 6 bases and 4 bases, with 16 bases remaining between them. The CDR3 contains 15 residues. Germline loops: CDR1 SNHLY, CDR2 FYNNEI. The CDR3 region is CASRPARGNYNEQFF. As DNA, the CDR3 is TGTGCCAGCAGGCCGGCTAGAGGAAATTACAATGAGCAGTTCTTC.

This clonotype was detected ten times or more. The rearrangement links TRBV12-3 or TRBV12-4 to TRBJ2-7, with D maybe TRBD2 (6 bases). With 5 bases removed from V and 4 bases from J, the gap between germline ends came to 21 bases. The CDR3 has 16 residues. The CDR3 DNA sequence: TGTGCCAGCAGTCTCCTTTTCGGGGGAGCCCCTTACGAGCAGTACTTC. Protein: CASSLLFGGAPYEQYF.

This clonotype was counted a few times. The gene calls are TRBV10-3 and TRBJ1-1; D ambiguous. The CDR3 sequence is 14 residues long. Trimming stripped 6 bases from V and 1 base from J, with 12 bases between. The germline gives CDR1 ENHRY, CDR2 SYGVKD. The CDR3, as DNA: TGTGCCATCAGAAGGGATCTAGGGAACACTGAAGCTTTCTTT. Its protein is CAIRRDLGNTEAFF.

The chain couples TRBV6-5 to TRBJ2-5; D might be TRBD2 (6 bases). The CDR3 covers 12 residues. The V gene's germline CDR1 is MNHEY and CDR2 SVGAGI. The V end was cut by 4 bases, the J end by 12 bases, with 15 bases between. The CDR3 here is CASSLPRTGEYF. The CDR3 nucleotides read TGTGCCAGCAGTTTGCCGAGAACGGGGGAGTACTTC.

This clonotype was seen a handful of times. The genes are TRBV4-2 and TRBJ2-7; tentatively, D is TRBD1 or TRBD2 (5 bases each). This CDR3 is built from 14 residues. CDR1 and CDR2 from the germline V gene are LGHNA and YNFKEQ. V lost 0 bases, J lost 5 bases, and 11 bases lay in between. CDR3 sequence reads: CASSQDPGGHEQYF. In DNA, the CDR3 is TGTGCCAGCAGCCAAGATCCTGGGGGACACGAGCAGTACTTC.